This T cell receptor beta chain was sequenced during a study of cytomegalovirus exposure and HLA in healthy donors. Note on this clone: Its target is unknown.

Assay: immunoSEQ multiplex PCR; the TCRdb copy retains only in-frame clones and omits some. The table lists approximately 150,000 clones, 87% of them singletons. There are 16 residues in the CDR3. J was trimmed by 4 bases and V by 2 bases; bases with no gene match: 8. The germline gives CDR1 KGHSH, CDR2 LQKENI. Study-level points and caveats: Subsequent analysis found a tendency for first-cohort TCR clusters to co-occur within the roughly 130 validation repertoires.

The sequencing sample was made of PBMCs. This chain joins TRBV18 and TRBJ1-5; 7 bases are a match to TRBD1. The TCR originated in a man younger than 35 in good health and CMV-seropositive. DNA for the CDR3: TGTGCCAGCTCACCAGGTACAGGGGTATTAAATCAGCCCCAGCATTTT. Translated: CASSPGTGVLNQPQHF.